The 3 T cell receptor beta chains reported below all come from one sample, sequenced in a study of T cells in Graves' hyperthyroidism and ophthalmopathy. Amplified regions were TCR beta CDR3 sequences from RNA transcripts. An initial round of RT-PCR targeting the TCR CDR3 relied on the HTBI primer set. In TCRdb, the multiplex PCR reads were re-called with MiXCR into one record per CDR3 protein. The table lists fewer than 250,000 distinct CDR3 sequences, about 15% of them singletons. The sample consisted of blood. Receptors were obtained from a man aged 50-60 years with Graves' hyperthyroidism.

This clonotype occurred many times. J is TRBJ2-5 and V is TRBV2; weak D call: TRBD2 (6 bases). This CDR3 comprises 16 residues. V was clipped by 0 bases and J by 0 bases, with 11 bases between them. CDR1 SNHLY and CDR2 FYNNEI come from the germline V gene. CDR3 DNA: TGTGCCAGCAGTGAAGCGCTTTGGGGGGACCAAGAGACCCAGTACTTC. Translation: CASSEALWGDQETQYF. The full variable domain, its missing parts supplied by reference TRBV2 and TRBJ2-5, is EPEVTQTPSHQVTQMGQEVILRCVPISNHLYFYWYRQILGQKVEFLVSFYNNEISEKSEIFDDQFSVERPDGSNFTLKIRSTKLEDSAMYFCASSEALWGDQETQYFGPGTRLLVL.

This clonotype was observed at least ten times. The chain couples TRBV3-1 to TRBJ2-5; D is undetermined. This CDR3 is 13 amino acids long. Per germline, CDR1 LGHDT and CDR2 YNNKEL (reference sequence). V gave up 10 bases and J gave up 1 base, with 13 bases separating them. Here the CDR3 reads CAIHPGGQETQYF. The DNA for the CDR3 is TGTGCCATCCATCCAGGCGGCCAAGAGACCCAGTACTTC.

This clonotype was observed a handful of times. The CDR3 protein is CASSTTGGFYEQYF. The CDR3 nucleotides are TGTGCCAGCAGTACGACAGGGGGCTTCTACGAGCAGTACTTC. V is TRBV12-3 or TRBV12-4 and J is TRBJ2-7, with 10 bases identical to TRBD1. Trimming cost V 5 bases and J 3 bases; bases outside gene matches: 4. The CDR3 runs to 14 residues.